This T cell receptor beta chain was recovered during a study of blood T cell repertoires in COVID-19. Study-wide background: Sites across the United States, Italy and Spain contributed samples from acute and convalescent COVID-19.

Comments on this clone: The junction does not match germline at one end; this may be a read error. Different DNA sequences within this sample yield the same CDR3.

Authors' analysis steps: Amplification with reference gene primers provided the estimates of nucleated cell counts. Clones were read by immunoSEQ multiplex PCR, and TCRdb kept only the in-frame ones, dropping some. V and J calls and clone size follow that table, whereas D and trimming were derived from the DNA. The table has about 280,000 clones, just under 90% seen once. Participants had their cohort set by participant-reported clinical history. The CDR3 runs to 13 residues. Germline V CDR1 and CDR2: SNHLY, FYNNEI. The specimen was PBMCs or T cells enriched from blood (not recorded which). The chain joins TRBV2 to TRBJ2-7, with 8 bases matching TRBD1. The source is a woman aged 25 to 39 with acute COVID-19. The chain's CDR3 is CASSIGQGYEQYF. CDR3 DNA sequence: TGCGCCAGCAGTATAGGACAGGGCTACGAGCAGTACTTC.